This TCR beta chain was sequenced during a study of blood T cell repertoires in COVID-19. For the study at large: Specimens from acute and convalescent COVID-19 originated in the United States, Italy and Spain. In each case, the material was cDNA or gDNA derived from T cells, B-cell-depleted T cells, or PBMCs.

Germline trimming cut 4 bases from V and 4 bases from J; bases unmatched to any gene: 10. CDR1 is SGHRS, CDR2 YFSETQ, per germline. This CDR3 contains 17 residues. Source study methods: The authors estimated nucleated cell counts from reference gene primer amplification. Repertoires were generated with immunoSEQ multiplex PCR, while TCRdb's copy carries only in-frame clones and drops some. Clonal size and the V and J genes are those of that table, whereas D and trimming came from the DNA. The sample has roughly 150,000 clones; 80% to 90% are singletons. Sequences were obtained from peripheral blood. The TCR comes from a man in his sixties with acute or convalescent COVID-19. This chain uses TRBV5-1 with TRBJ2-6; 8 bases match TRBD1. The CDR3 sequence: CASSGGGQGLGANVLTF. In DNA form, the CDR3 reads TGCGCCAGCAGCGGGGGTGGACAGGGACTCGGGGCCAACGTCCTGACTTTC.